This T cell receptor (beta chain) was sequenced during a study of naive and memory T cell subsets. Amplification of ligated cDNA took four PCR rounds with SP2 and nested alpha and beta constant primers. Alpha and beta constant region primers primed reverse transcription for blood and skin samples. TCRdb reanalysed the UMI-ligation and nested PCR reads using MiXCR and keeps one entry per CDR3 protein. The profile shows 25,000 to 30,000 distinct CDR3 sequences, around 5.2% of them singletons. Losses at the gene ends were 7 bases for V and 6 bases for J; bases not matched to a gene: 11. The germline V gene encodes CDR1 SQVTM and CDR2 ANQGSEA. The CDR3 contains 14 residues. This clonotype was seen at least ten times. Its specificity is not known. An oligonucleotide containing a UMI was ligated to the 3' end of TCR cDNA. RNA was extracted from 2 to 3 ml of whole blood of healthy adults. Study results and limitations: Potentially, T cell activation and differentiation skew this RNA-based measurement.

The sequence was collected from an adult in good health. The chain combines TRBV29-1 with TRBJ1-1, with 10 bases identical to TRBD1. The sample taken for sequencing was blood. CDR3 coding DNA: TGCAGCGGCAGATCCGGGACAGGGGCCTCTGAAGCTTTCTTT. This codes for CSGRSGTGASEAFF. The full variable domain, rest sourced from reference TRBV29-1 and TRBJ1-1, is SAVISQKPSRDICQRGTSLTIQCQVDSQVTMMFWYRQQPGQSLTLIATANQGSEATYESGFVIDKFPISRPNLTFSTLTVSNMSPEDSSIYLCSGRSGTGASEAFFGQGTRLTVV.